One sample yielded the 24 T cell receptor beta chains listed below, sequenced in a study of Tregs in tolerant kidney transplant recipients. TCRdb's copy holds only in-frame clones and misses some; the assay was immunoSEQ multiplex PCR. Of roughly 66,000 clones listed, over 85% are singletons. The sequencing here drew on CD8+ T cells from blood, taken before the transplant. The source of these receptors is a human donor who received a combined kidney and bone marrow transplant.

This sequence joins TRBV30 and TRBJ2-3; 9 bases agree with TRBD2. J was trimmed by 6 bases and V by 1 base; bases with no gene match: 5. Germline-derived CDR1 and CDR2 are GTSNPN and SVGIG (reference sequence). This CDR3 has 14 amino acids. The CDR3 nucleotides read TGTGCCTGGAGTGGTGCGGGAGGGCCGGATACGCAGTATTTT. Protein product: CAWSGAGGPDTQYF.

This chain links TRBV5-6 with TRBJ2-2; a possible D gene is TRBD1 (5 bases). Trimming took off 1 base at V and 7 bases at J, with 14 bases between the two ends. This CDR3 has 15 residues. The V gene's germline CDR1 is SGHDT and CDR2 YYEEEE. CDR3 sequence reads: CASSLLGRDNGELFF. The CDR3 DNA reads as TGTGCCAGCAGCTTGTTGGGCAGGGATAACGGGGAGCTGTTTTTT.

The CDR3 reads CASSYSGGQYEQYF. The CDR3, as DNA: TGTGCCAGCAGTTACTCAGGGGGCCAGTACGAGCAGTACTTC. The chain uses TRBV27 and TRBJ2-7; TRBD1 matches 8 bases. The V and J ends lost 4 bases and 4 bases, in that order; junction bases with no gene match: 6. The germline V gene encodes CDR1 MNHEY and CDR2 SMNVEV (reference sequence). The CDR3 runs 14 residues.

With regard to this clone: Other DNA sequences in this specimen translate into the identical CDR3. In DNA form, the CDR3 reads TGTGCCAGCAGCGTAGGACAGGGGGGCTACGAGCAGTACTTC. It is translated as CASSVGQGGYEQYF. The chain recombines TRBV9 with TRBJ2-7; 9 bases align to TRBD1. This CDR3 is built from 14 residues. Germline lookup yields CDR1 SGDLS and CDR2 YYNGEE. The ends lost 0 bases at V and 3 bases at J; junction bases unmatched: 1.

The rearrangement uses TRBV19 and TRBJ2-7; D call uncertain. V was clipped by 5 bases and J by 6 bases, with 20 bases between them. The CDR3 is made up of 15 amino acids. Germline lookup yields CDR1 LNHDA and CDR2 SQIVND (reference sequence). The CDR3 reads CASSPSATAASEQYF. CDR3 sequence (DNA): TGTGCCAGTAGTCCTTCAGCCACGGCAGCGAGCGAGCAGTACTTC.

The rearrangement joins TRBV25-1 to TRBJ2-5; possibly TRBD2 for D (6 bases). CDR3 length equals 14 residues. V lost 4 bases, J lost 7 bases, and 16 bases lay in between. CDR1 MGHDK and CDR2 SYGVNS come from the germline V gene. CDR3 region: CASSVQAGLGTQYF. CDR3 DNA sequence: TGTGCCAGCAGTGTTCAGGCGGGGCTGGGGACCCAGTACTTC.

This chain connects TRBV15 to TRBJ2-1; 14 bases are a match to TRBD2. Trimming took 0 bases from V and 8 from J; bases not matched to a gene: 6. The CDR3 is 17 residues long. Germline CDR1 LNHNV, CDR2 YYDKDF (reference sequence). CDR3: CATSRDPGLAGVYEQFF. The CDR3, as DNA: TGTGCCACCAGCAGAGATCCGGGACTAGCGGGAGTTTATGAGCAGTTCTTC.

This clone was counted once. This chain joins TRBV9 and TRBJ2-3; TRBD1 is a possible D gene (6 bases). Trimming left V 7 bases short and J 2 bases short, with 14 bases between. Per germline, CDR1 SGDLS and CDR2 YYNGEE. The CDR3 has 14 amino acids. CDR3 nucleotide sequence: TGTGCCAGCGGCTTGGGGGCTTCCACAGATACGCAGTATTTT. Translated, it gives CASGLGASTDTQYF. The entire variable domain, with the rest obtained from reference TRBV9 and TRBJ2-3, is as follows: DSGVTQTPKHLITATGQRVTLRCSPRSGDLSVYWYQQSLDQGLQFLIQYYNGEERAKGNILERFSAQQFPDLHSELNLSSLELGDSALYFCASGLGASTDTQYFGPGTRLTVL.

This clone was counted between two and nine times. The chain links TRBV9 to TRBJ2-3; 11 bases are a match to TRBD2. In germline, CDR1 is SGDLS, CDR2 YYNGEE. CDR3 size: 17 residues. V lost 3 bases and J lost 0; bases outside the gene matches: 6. The CDR3 reads CASSAITSGGSTDTQYF. The CDR3 nucleotides are TGTGCCAGCAGCGCTATCACTAGCGGGGGAAGCACAGATACGCAGTATTTT.

The J gene is TRBJ2-4, the V gene TRBV27, with TRBD2 matching 8 bases. The CDR3 is made up of 14 amino acids. Germline V gene sequence: CDR1 MNHEY, CDR2 SMNVEV (reference sequence). The V gene end was trimmed by 4 bases and the J gene end by 1 base; junction bases not matched to a gene: 0. The CDR3 bases are TGTGCCAGCAGTTCGGGGGGGGCCAAAAACATTCAGTACTTC. Its protein is CASSSGGAKNIQYF.

The rearrangement links TRBV9 to TRBJ2-1; 9 nucleotides agree with TRBD2. Germline CDR1 is SGDLS and CDR2 is YYNGEE. This CDR3 is built from 16 residues. V shed 3 bases and J 3 bases; nucleotides not matched to a gene: 7. CDR3 in DNA: TGTGCCAGCAGCGCTCCGCGGGGGGGAATCTACAATGAGCAGTTCTTC. This encodes CASSAPRGGIYNEQFF.

The gene calls are TRBV19 and TRBJ2-3, with 8 bases identical to TRBD1. The CDR3 is made up of 15 amino acids. J was trimmed by 0 bases and V by 5 bases; bases with no gene match: 4. CDR1 is LNHDA, CDR2 SQIVND, per germline (reference sequence). The CDR3 DNA reads as TGTGCCAGTAGTTCGACAGGGGCTAGCACAGATACGCAGTATTTT. As protein: CASSSTGASTDTQYF.

V and J are TRBV19 and TRBJ2-2, with TRBD1 matching 7 bases. The trim removed 5 bases at V and 5 bases at J, leaving 8 bases unmatched. From germline, CDR1 is LNHDA and CDR2 SQIVND (reference sequence). The CDR3 runs 15 residues. CDR3 loop: CASSVGHRGTGELFF. Written as DNA, the CDR3 is TGTGCCAGTAGTGTAGGACACAGGGGAACCGGGGAGCTGTTTTTT.

V and J are TRBV7-3 and TRBJ2-5; possibly TRBD2 for D (6 bases). Germline CDR1 reads SGHTA; CDR2 reads FQGTGA. This CDR3 is 14 amino acids long. V lost 8 bases and J lost 4, with 17 bases in between. This CDR3 is CASSSGGWGETQYF. CDR3 DNA: TGTGCCAGCTCCTCCGGGGGTTGGGGAGAGACCCAGTACTTC.

The CDR3: CASSPGGLARAKNIQYF. The CDR3 DNA reads as TGTGCCAGCAGCCCAGGGGGCTTAGCGAGAGCCAAAAACATTCAGTACTTC. The gene calls are TRBV7-9 and TRBJ2-4, with 8 bases lining up with TRBD1. CDR3 length: 17 amino acids. The V gene end was trimmed by 5 bases and the J gene end by 0 bases; junction bases not matched to a gene: 9. Germline assignment: CDR1 SEHNR and CDR2 FQNEAQ (reference sequence).

This rearrangement joins TRBV7-7 to TRBJ2-7; tentative D call: TRBD2 (6 bases). The CDR3 loop spans 16 amino acids. The ends were cut back, 2 bases at V and 0 bases at J, with 14 bases in the middle. Germline V gives CDR1 SSHAT, CDR2 FNYEAQ (reference sequence). The CDR3 sequence: CASSLSGGGTSYEQYF. The CDR3, as DNA: TGTGCCAGCAGCTTAAGTGGGGGAGGAACCTCCTACGAGCAGTACTTC.

The rearrangement joins TRBV5-6 to TRBJ2-1, with TRBD1 matching 8 bases. CDR1 and CDR2 (germline): SGHDT, YYEEEE. CDR3 length: 16 amino acids. With V trimmed by 4 bases and J by 1 base, 7 bases remained unmatched. CDR3 coding DNA: TGTGCCAGCAGCAGTTCCGGGACAGGTTCCTACAATGAGCAGTTCTTC. Its protein is CASSSSGTGSYNEQFF.

This clone was recorded a few times. The rearrangement uses TRBV6-5 and TRBJ2-6, with D tentatively TRBD2 (5 bases). This CDR3 comprises 15 residues. CDR1 is MNHEY, CDR2 SVGAGI, per germline. V dropped 5 bases and J dropped 0 bases, with 8 bases sitting between them. CDR3 in DNA: TGTGCCAGCAGTATCGAGGGCTCTGGGGCCAACGTCCTGACTTTC. Protein sequence: CASSIEGSGANVLTF.

This clone is a singleton in its sample. The chain recombines TRBV29-1 with TRBJ1-5; D is perhaps TRBD1 (6 bases). The CDR3 is 13 amino acids. The germline gives CDR1 SQVTM, CDR2 ANQGSEA. Trimming took off 7 bases at V and 3 bases at J, with 13 bases between the two ends. As DNA, the CDR3 is TGCAGCGCAGAACAGGGTTACAATCAGCCCCAGCATTTT. As protein: CSAEQGYNQPQHF.

The chain combines TRBV9 with TRBJ1-1; TRBD1 is a possible D gene (6 bases). The CDR3 contains 12 residues. V was trimmed by 7 bases and J by 2 bases, leaving 9 bases between them. Germline CDR1 and CDR2: SGDLS and YYNGEE. CDR3: CASRGGNTEAFF. The CDR3 DNA reads as TGTGCCAGCCGAGGGGGTAACACTGAAGCTTTCTTT.

J is TRBJ1-5 and V is TRBV18; 8 bases fit TRBD1. The junction had 6 bases not matched to a gene; V was cut back by 3 bases and J by 2 bases. The CDR3 sequence is 16 residues long. Germline loops: CDR1 KGHSH, CDR2 LQKENI. This chain's CDR3 is CASSPNKGQGNQPQHF. CDR3 coding DNA: TGTGCCAGCTCACCGAATAAGGGACAGGGCAATCAGCCCCAGCATTTT.

The chain is built from TRBV28 and TRBJ2-1; 9 bases are a match to TRBD2. Germline trimming cut 4 bases from V and 7 bases from J; bases unmatched to any gene: 8. Germline V gives CDR1 MDHEN, CDR2 SYDVKM. CDR3 size: 15 residues. In DNA, the CDR3 is TGTGCCAGCAGTTGGGGTAGCGGGGGTTTAAATGAGCAGTTCTTC. Encoded protein: CASSWGSGGLNEQFF.

The rearrangement uses TRBV4-1 and TRBJ1-3; tentatively, D is TRBD1 (5 bases). V was clipped by 7 bases and J by 1 base, with 14 bases between them. Looked up from germline, CDR1 is MGHRA and CDR2 is YSYEKL. The CDR3 is 15 residues long. This CDR3 is CASTQGVVSGNTIYF. The CDR3 DNA reads as TGCGCCAGCACCCAGGGAGTGGTATCTGGAAACACCATATATTTT.

This clone was seen only once. The chain combines TRBV11-2 with TRBJ2-1; D is uncertain. CDR1 SGHAT and CDR2 FQNNGV come from the germline V gene. The CDR3 spans 16 residues. V was clipped by 1 base and J by 0 bases, with 10 bases between them. DNA of the CDR3: TGTGCCAGCAGCTTAGTAATGGCGGACTCCTACAATGAGCAGTTCTTC. As protein: CASSLVMADSYNEQFF.